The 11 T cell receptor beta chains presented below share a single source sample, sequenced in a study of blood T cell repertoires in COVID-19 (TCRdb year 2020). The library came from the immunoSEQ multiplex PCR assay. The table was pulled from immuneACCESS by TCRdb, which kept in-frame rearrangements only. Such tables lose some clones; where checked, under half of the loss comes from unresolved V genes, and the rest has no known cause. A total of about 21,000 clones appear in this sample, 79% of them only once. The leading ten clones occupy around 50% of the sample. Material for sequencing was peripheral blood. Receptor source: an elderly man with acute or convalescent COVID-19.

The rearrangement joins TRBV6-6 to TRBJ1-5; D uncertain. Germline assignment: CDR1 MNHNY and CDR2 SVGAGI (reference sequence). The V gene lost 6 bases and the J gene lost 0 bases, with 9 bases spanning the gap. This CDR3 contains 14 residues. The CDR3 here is CASRDGVSNQPQHF. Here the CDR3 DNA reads TGTGCCAGCAGAGACGGGGTTAGCAATCAGCCCCAGCATTTT.

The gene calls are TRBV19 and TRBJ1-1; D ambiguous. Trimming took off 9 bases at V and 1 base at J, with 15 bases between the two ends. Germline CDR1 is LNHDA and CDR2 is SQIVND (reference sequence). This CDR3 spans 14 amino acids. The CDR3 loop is CASRSLFGNTEAFF. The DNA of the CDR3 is TGTGCCAGCCGATCCCTTTTCGGGAACACTGAAGCTTTCTTT.

In DNA, the CDR3 is TGTGCCAGCAGCCACAGGACAGGGGTCAATCAGCCCCAGCATTTT. This translates into CASSHRTGVNQPQHF. The chain has TRBV5-6 and TRBJ1-5, with TRBD1 identical over 9 bases. CDR1 SGHDT and CDR2 YYEEEE come from the germline V gene. Trimming removed 4 bases from V and 3 bases from J; junction bases left unmatched: 5. The CDR3 contains 15 residues.

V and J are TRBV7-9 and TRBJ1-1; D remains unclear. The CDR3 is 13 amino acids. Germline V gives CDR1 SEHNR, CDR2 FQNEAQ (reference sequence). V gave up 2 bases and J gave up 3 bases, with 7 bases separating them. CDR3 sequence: CASSLIRDTEAFF. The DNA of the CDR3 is TGTGCCAGCAGCTTAATTCGGGACACTGAAGCTTTCTTT.

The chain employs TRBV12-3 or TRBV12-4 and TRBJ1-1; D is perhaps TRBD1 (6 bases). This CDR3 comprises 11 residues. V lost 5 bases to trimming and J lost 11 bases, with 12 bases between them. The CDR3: CASSQTTGAFF. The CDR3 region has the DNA TGTGCCAGCAGTCAGACAACAGGGGCTTTCTTT.

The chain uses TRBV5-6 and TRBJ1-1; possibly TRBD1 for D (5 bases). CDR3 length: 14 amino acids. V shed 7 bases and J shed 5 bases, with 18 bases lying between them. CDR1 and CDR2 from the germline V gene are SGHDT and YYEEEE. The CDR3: CASGRGRGATEAFF. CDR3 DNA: TGTGCCAGCGGCCGGGGGAGGGGAGCAACTGAAGCTTTCTTT.

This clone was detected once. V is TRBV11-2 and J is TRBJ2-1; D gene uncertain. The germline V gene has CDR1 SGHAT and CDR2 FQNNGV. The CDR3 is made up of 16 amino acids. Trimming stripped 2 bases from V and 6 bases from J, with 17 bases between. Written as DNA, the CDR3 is TGTGCCAGCAGCTTAAAGAACCTACCCCACGCCAATGAGCAGTTCTTC. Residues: CASSLKNLPHANEQFF.

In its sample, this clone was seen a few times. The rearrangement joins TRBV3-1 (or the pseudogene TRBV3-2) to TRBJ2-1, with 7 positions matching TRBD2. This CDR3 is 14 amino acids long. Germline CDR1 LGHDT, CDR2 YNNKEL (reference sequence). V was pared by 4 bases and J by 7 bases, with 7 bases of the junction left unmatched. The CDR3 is CASSLWTSVNEQFF. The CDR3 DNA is TGTGCCAGCAGCCTCTGGACTAGTGTGAATGAGCAGTTCTTC.

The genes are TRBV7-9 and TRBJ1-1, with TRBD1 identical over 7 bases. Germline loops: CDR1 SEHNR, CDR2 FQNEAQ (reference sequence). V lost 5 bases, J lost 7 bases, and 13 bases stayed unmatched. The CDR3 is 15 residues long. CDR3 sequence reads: CASSIRTGLKIEAFF. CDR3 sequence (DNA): TGTGCCAGCAGCATCAGGACAGGATTGAAAATTGAAGCTTTCTTT.

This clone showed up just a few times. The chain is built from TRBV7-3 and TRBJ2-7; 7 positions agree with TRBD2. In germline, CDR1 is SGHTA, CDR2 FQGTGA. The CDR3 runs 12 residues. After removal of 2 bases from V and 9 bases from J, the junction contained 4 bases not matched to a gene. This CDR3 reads CASSLYREAQYV. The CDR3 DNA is TGTGCCAGCAGCTTATATCGGGAGGCGCAGTACGTC.

The CDR3 here is CASSVNPAGGVGEQFF. The CDR3 DNA sequence: TGTGCCAGCAGCGTAAATCCAGCGGGAGGAGTCGGTGAGCAGTTCTTC. The chain joins TRBV9 to TRBJ2-1; TRBD2 aligns across 9 bases. Per the germline V gene, CDR1 is SGDLS and CDR2 is YYNGEE. Trimming at V came to 1 base and at J to 9 bases, leaving 11 bases not matched to a gene. This CDR3 region has 16 residues.